Listed here are 27 T cell receptor beta chains from one sample, sequenced in a study of CD8 T cells in ankylosing spondylitis. From the 5' RACE reads, TCRdb called clonotypes with MiXCR, one entry per CDR3 protein. The sample holds about 200,000 distinct CDR3 sequences, about 13% seen once. Sequencing was done on a sample of blood, either unsorted or a sorted T cell fraction (not recorded which). The receptors were gathered from a male donor with ankylosing spondylitis or in good health (not recorded which).

This clonotype was seen a handful of times. The genes are TRBV7-2 and TRBJ1-2; the D is unclear. The CDR3 is 13 residues long. The V end lost 1 base, the J end lost 8 bases, and 11 bases lay between the germline ends. The germline V gene has CDR1 SGHTA and CDR2 FQGNSA. CDR3 nucleotides: TGTGCCAGCAGCTTAGTGTCCGGGAGGGGCTACACCTTC. It specifies CASSLVSGRGYTF.

V usage is TRBV4-1 and J usage is TRBJ2-7, with a tentative D call TRBD1 (5 bases). The V gene lost 4 bases and the J gene lost 2 bases, with 15 bases spanning the gap. Germline V gives CDR1 MGHRA, CDR2 YSYEKL. The CDR3 loop spans 15 amino acids. The CDR3 here is CASSPIRGPTYEQYF. The CDR3 nucleotides read TGCGCCAGCAGCCCAATAAGGGGTCCCACCTACGAGCAGTACTTC.

The rearrangement joins TRBV6-2 or TRBV6-3 to TRBJ2-2; TRBD2 aligns across 10 bases. Losses at the gene ends were 2 bases for V and 5 bases for J; bases not matched to a gene: 17. The CDR3 covers 20 residues. Germline V gives CDR1 MNHEY, CDR2 SVGEGT. For the CDR3, the DNA is TGTGCCAGCAGTTACCATACAGGTCAAGTGGGGACTAGCGTTACCGGGGAGCTGTTTTTT. Amino acids: CASSYHTGQVGTSVTGELFF.

This clonotype has a handful of counts. This chain links TRBV12-3 or TRBV12-4 with TRBJ2-3, with TRBD2 matching over 9 bases. The CDR3 has 16 amino acids. V lost 2 bases and J lost 5; bases outside the gene matches: 8. CDR3 sequence (DNA): TGTGCCAGCAGTTTATTCCCTAGCGGGGAGGGAGATACGCAGTATTTT. As protein: CASSLFPSGEGDTQYF.

This chain connects TRBV6-1 to TRBJ1-1; the D gene is possibly TRBD1 (6 bases). Per the germline V gene, CDR1 is MNHNS and CDR2 is SASEGT. There are 15 residues in the CDR3. The V end lost 6 bases, the J end lost 1 base, and 15 bases lay between the germline ends. CDR3 region: CASRPLGHQNTEAFF. The CDR3 DNA reads TGTGCCAGCAGGCCCTTGGGACACCAGAACACTGAAGCTTTCTTT.

The chain uses TRBV3-1 and TRBJ2-3; D might be TRBD2 (6 bases). V shed 0 bases and J shed 6 bases, with 19 bases lying between them. Per germline, CDR1 LGHDT and CDR2 YNNKEL (reference sequence). The CDR3 covers 17 residues. CDR3 DNA: TGTGCCAGCAGCCAAGATGAATTTCTTACTAGCCGGGATACGCAGTATTTT. Protein: CASSQDEFLTSRDTQYF.

The sample holds a few counts of this clonotype. The chain has TRBV12-3 or TRBV12-4 and TRBJ2-7, with D possibly being TRBD1 or TRBD2 (5 bases each). Trimming removed 5 bases at V and 6 bases at J, with 23 bases between. CDR3 length: 16 residues. The CDR3 region is CASSHSGTPGQSEQYF. CDR3 bases: TGTGCCAGCAGTCACTCCGGGACCCCCGGGCAGTCCGAGCAGTACTTC.

This clonotype was picked up many times. The chain has TRBV6-1 and TRBJ2-1, with D unresolved. This CDR3 comprises 14 residues. V was pared by 5 bases and J by 4 bases, with 12 bases between. Per the germline V gene, CDR1 is MNHNS and CDR2 is SASEGT. DNA of the CDR3: TGTGCCAGCAGTCGAAGTCAGGATTACAATGAGCAGTTCTTC. Translating gives CASSRSQDYNEQFF.

This clonotype was counted a few times. This chain uses TRBV5-1 with TRBJ2-3; 16 bases are a match to TRBD2. Germline V gene data show CDR1 as SGHRS and CDR2 as YFSETQ. CDR3 length: 17 amino acids. The trim removed 4 bases at V and 6 bases at J, leaving 8 bases unmatched. CDR3 nucleotide sequence: TGCGCCAGCAGCCTCGGGACTAGCGGGGGGGTTGGTGATACGCAGTATTTT. Translated, it gives CASSLGTSGGVGDTQYF.

V and J are TRBV12-3 or TRBV12-4 and TRBJ2-3, with TRBD1 as a possible D gene (5 bases). V lost 6 bases and J lost 0, with 19 bases in between. This CDR3 has 17 residues. This chain's CDR3 is CASSAPSAAGSTDTQYF. DNA of the CDR3: TGTGCCAGCAGCGCCCCGTCGGCGGCAGGGAGCACAGATACGCAGTATTTT.

The chain employs TRBV2 and TRBJ1-5; D is ambiguous. V was clipped by 4 bases and J by 6 bases, with 7 bases between them. The germline gives CDR1 SNHLY, CDR2 FYNNEI. The CDR3 loop spans 12 amino acids. The CDR3 DNA is TGTGCCAGCAGTGTGTGGGCTCAGCCCCAGCATTTT. This gives the protein CASSVWAQPQHF.

This clonotype was counted between two and nine times. The CDR3 coding sequence is TGCGCCAGCAGCGTGGGTTCTAGGGGACCCTACGAGCAGTACTTC. Its protein is CASSVGSRGPYEQYF. The gene calls are TRBV5-1 and TRBJ2-7; perhaps D is TRBD1 or TRBD2 (5 bases each). Trimming pared 4 bases from V and 2 bases from J, leaving 16 bases between. The CDR3 length is 15 residues. The V gene's germline CDR1 is SGHRS and CDR2 YFSETQ.

The rearrangement links TRBV5-5 to TRBJ2-1; 9 bases align to TRBD2. The germline V gene has CDR1 SGHKS and CDR2 YYEKEE (reference sequence). V was pared by 4 bases and J by 1 base, with 3 bases of the junction left unmatched. The length of the CDR3 is 15 residues. This CDR3 reads CASSPSGTSYNEQFF. For the CDR3, the DNA is TGTGCCAGCAGCCCTAGCGGGACTTCCTACAATGAGCAGTTCTTC.

This clonotype occurred a few times. The chain is built from TRBV12-3 or TRBV12-4 and TRBJ2-7; D is uncertain. The CDR3 is 12 residues long. Trimming pared 6 bases from V and 6 bases from J, leaving 12 bases between. The CDR3 is CASSPHSPEQYF. CDR3 nucleotides: TGTGCCAGCAGCCCTCATTCCCCCGAGCAGTACTTC.

The chain combines TRBV30 with TRBJ1-6, with a tentative D call TRBD1 (5 bases). The germline CDR1 and CDR2 sequences are GTSNPN and SVGIG (reference sequence). V was trimmed by 3 bases and J by 4 bases, leaving 13 bases between them. The CDR3 extends over 15 amino acids. The CDR3 DNA sequence: TGTGCCTGGAGCGAGGCCTGGGGGTATAATTCACCCCTCCACTTT. Protein product: CAWSEAWGYNSPLHF.

In this sample, this clonotype turned up many times. The chain carries TRBV12-3 or TRBV12-4 and TRBJ1-1; TRBD1 matches at 8 bases. V was pared by 8 bases and J by 4 bases, with 6 bases of the junction left unmatched. CDR3 length: 13 amino acids. Written as DNA, the CDR3 is TGTGCCAGCGTCCAGGGGGCAGGCACTGAAGCTTTCTTT. Encoded protein: CASVQGAGTEAFF.

The chain recombines TRBV7-9 with TRBJ2-4; D is uncertain. Germline CDR1 is SEHNR and CDR2 is FQNEAQ (reference sequence). The CDR3 is 13 residues long. V lost 6 bases and J 4 bases, leaving 10 bases between the germline ends. CDR3 protein: CASRHPTKNIQYF. CDR3 sequence (DNA): TGTGCCAGCAGACACCCTACAAAAAACATTCAGTACTTC.

CDR3 coding DNA: TGTGCCAGCAGCCCGATCGCCGGGGGATGGGAGACCCAGTACTTC. The encoded protein is CASSPIAGGWETQYF. The rearrangement links TRBV11-2 to TRBJ2-5; a possible D gene is TRBD2 (6 bases). Germline CDR1 reads SGHAT; CDR2 reads FQNNGV. The CDR3 length is 15 residues. Trimming removed 5 bases from V and 5 bases from J, with 18 bases in between.

V gene TRBV10-1 combines with J gene TRBJ2-3; 10 bases line up with TRBD1. Germline assignment: CDR1 WNHNN and CDR2 SYGVQD (reference sequence). The ends lost 4 bases at V and 2 bases at J; junction bases unmatched: 6. This CDR3 region has 16 residues. CDR3 loop: CASSVSGTGATDTQYF. The DNA for the CDR3 is TGCGCCAGCAGTGTGTCCGGGACAGGGGCCACAGATACGCAGTATTTT.

The chain uses TRBV6-5 and TRBJ2-7; D might be TRBD2 (5 bases). The germline V and J ends were trimmed by 5 bases and 5 bases, with 10 bases remaining between them. The CDR3 runs to 12 residues. Germline values: CDR1 MNHEY, CDR2 SVGAGI. The CDR3 DNA follows: TGTGCCAGCAGTCTCTCCGGGGACGAGCAGTACTTC. Amino acid sequence: CASSLSGDEQYF.

The J gene is TRBJ2-4, the V gene TRBV20-1; 8 bases fit TRBD1. The germline CDR1 and CDR2 sequences are DFQATT and SNEGSKA (reference sequence). The CDR3 loop spans 15 amino acids. After removal of 6 bases from V and 0 bases from J, the junction contained 7 bases not matched to a gene. The CDR3 sequence: CSARTGGVAKNIQYF. The CDR3, as DNA: TGCAGTGCCCGCACAGGGGGAGTAGCCAAAAACATTCAGTACTTC.

The rearrangement joins TRBV5-6 to TRBJ2-7; D may be TRBD1 or TRBD2 (5 bases each). The CDR3 runs 16 residues. Trimming took off 0 bases at V and 5 bases at J, with 18 bases between the two ends. CDR1 and CDR2 from the germline V gene are SGHDT and YYEEEE. In DNA, the CDR3 is TGTGCCAGCAGCTTGGCACGTATCGGGGCTACTAACGAGCAGTACTTC. Its translation: CASSLARIGATNEQYF.

The chain joins TRBV5-6 to TRBJ2-1; possibly TRBD2 for D (6 bases). The germline V gene has CDR1 SGHDT and CDR2 YYEEEE. The CDR3 sequence is 16 residues long. Trimming took 2 bases from V and 4 from J, leaving 16 bases between them. The CDR3 DNA reads TGTGCCAGCAGCTTAGGAGGAGGGCAGGGATACAATGAGCAGTTCTTC. Translating gives CASSLGGGQGYNEQFF.

This clonotype was seen more than once but under ten times. The CDR3 spells CASTPGPDTQYF. For the CDR3, the DNA is TGCGCCAGCACCCCTGGACCAGATACGCAGTATTTT. This chain uses TRBV10-1 with TRBJ2-3; D remains unclear. This CDR3 comprises 12 residues. Germline V gene data show CDR1 as WNHNN and CDR2 as SYGVQD (reference sequence). V lost 7 bases, J lost 4 bases, and 9 bases lay in between.

The V gene is TRBV2, the J gene TRBJ2-3; D is unclear. CDR3 length equals 13 residues. V gave up 1 base and J gave up 0 bases, with 2 bases separating them. Germline loops: CDR1 SNHLY, CDR2 FYNNEI. CDR3 region: CASSEGSTDTQYF. CDR3 nucleotide sequence: TGTGCCAGCAGTGAAGGTAGCACAGATACGCAGTATTTT.

The genes are TRBV11-2 and TRBJ2-7; 8 positions match TRBD1. V trimming: 2 bases; J trimming: 5 bases; junction bases outside the gene matches: 8. The CDR3 extends over 15 amino acids. Germline assignment: CDR1 SGHAT and CDR2 FQNNGV. The CDR3 nucleotides read TGTGCCAGCAGCTTAAGGCTGTCAGGGGGCGACGAGCAGTACTTC. This translates into CASSLRLSGGDEQYF.

V and J are TRBV27 and TRBJ2-7, with D maybe TRBD2 (7 bases). This CDR3 has 14 amino acids. Germline CDR1 is MNHEY and CDR2 is SMNVEV (reference sequence). Between the trimmed V and J ends, which lost 1 base and 5 bases, there was a span of 12 bases. CDR3 in amino acids: CASSLWGGLNEQYF. CDR3 DNA: TGTGCCAGCAGTTTATGGGGGGGGCTGAACGAGCAGTACTTC.